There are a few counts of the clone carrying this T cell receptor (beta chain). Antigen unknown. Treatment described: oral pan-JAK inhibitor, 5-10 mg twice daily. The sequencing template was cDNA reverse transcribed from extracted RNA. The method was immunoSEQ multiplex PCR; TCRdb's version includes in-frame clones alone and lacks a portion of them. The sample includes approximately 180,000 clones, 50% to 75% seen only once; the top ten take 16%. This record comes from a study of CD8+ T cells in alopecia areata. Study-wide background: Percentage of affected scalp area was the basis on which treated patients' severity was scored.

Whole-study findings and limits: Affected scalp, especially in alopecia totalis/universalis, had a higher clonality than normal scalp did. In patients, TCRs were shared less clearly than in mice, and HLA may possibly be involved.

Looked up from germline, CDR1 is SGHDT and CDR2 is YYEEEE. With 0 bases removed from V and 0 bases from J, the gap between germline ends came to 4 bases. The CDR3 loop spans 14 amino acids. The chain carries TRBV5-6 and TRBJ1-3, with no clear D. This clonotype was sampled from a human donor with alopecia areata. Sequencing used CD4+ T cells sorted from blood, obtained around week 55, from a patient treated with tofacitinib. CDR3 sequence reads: CASSLVGSGNTIYF. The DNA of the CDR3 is TGTGCCAGCAGCTTGGTTGGCTCTGGAAACACCATATATTTT. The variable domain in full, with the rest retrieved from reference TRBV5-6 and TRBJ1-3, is DAGVTQSPTHLIKTRGQQVTLRCSPKSGHDTVSWYQQALGQGPQFIFQYYEEEERQRGNFPDRFSGHQFPNYSSELNVNALLLGDSALYLCASSLVGSGNTIYFGEGSWLTVV.